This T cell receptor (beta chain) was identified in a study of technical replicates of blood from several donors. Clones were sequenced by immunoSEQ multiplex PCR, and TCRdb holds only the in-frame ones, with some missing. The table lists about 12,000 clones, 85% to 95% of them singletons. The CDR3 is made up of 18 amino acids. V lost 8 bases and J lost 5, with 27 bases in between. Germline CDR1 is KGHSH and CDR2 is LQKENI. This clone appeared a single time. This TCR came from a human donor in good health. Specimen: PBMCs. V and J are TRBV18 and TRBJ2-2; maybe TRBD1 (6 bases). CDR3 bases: TGTGCCAGCCCACGAGAAGGAGGAACAGGGTATCCTACCGGGGAGCTGTTTTTT. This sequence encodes CASPREGGTGYPTGELFF.